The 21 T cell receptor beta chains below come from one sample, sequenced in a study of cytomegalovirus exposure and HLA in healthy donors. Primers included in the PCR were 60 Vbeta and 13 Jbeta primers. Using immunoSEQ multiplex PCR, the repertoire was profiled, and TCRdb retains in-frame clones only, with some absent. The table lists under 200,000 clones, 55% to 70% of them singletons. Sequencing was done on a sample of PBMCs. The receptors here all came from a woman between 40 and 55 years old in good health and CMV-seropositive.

For the CDR3, the DNA is TGCGCCAGCAGCCAAGATCTAGCGGGATTGTCTTATGAGCAGTTCTTC. It is translated as CASSQDLAGLSYEQFF. The chain joins TRBV4-1 to TRBJ2-1; 9 nucleotides align to TRBD2. This CDR3 contains 16 residues. Germline V gene sequence: CDR1 MGHRA, CDR2 YSYEKL. The trim removed 0 bases at V and 8 bases at J, leaving 8 bases unmatched.

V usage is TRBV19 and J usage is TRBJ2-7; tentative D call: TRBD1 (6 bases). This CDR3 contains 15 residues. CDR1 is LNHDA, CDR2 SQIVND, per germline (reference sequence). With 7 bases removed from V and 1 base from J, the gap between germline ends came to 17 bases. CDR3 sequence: CASTPGQGPSYEQYF. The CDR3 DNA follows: TGTGCCAGTACCCCGGGGCAGGGGCCTTCCTACGAGCAGTACTTC.

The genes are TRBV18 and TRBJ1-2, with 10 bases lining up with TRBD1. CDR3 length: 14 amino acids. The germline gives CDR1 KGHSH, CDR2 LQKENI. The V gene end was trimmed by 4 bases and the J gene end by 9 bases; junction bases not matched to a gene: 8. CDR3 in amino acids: CASSRETGGGSYTF. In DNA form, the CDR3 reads TGTGCCAGCTCACGCGAGACAGGGGGCGGAAGCTACACCTTC.

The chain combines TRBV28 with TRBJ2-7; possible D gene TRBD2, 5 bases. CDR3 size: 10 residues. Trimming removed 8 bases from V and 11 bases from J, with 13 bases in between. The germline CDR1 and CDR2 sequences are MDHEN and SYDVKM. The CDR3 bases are TGTGCCAGCGGATCTAGGCGGGAGTACTTC. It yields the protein CASGSRREYF.

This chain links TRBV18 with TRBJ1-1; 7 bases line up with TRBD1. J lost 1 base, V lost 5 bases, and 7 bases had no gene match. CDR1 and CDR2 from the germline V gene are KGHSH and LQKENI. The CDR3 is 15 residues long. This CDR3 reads CASSETGTANTEAFF. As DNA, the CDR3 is TGTGCCAGCTCAGAGACCGGGACAGCGAACACTGAAGCTTTCTTT.

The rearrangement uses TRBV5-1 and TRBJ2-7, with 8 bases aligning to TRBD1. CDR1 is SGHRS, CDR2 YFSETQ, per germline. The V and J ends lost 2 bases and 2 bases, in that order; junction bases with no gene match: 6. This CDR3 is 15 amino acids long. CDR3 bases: TGCGCCAGCAGCTTCCAGGGGGCGCCCGCCTACGAGCAGTACTTC. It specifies CASSFQGAPAYEQYF.

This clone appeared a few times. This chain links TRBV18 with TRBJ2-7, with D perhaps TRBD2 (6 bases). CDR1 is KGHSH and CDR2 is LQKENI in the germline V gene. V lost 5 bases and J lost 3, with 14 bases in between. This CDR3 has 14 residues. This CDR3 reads CASSSRLDFYEQYF. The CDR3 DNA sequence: TGTGCCAGCTCATCGAGACTAGATTTCTACGAGCAGTACTTC.

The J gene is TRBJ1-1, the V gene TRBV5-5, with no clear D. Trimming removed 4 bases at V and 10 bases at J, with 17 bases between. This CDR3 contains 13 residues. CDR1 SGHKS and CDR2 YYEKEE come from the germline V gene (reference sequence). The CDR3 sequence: CASSVPGSPGAFF. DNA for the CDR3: TGTGCCAGCAGCGTGCCGGGGTCCCCAGGAGCTTTCTTT.

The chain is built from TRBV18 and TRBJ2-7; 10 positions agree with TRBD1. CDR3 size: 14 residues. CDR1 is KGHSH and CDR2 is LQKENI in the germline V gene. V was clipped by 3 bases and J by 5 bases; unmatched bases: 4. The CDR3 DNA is TGTGCCAGCTCACCCTCGACAGGGGGCCACGAGCAGTACTTC. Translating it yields CASSPSTGGHEQYF.

The CDR3 spells CAINRMTSGGSDTQYF. CDR3 sequence (DNA): TGTGCCATCAACCGTATGACTAGCGGGGGGTCAGATACGCAGTATTTT. The chain combines TRBV10-3 with TRBJ2-3; the match to TRBD2 covers 13 bases. The CDR3 has 16 amino acids. Germline assignment: CDR1 ENHRY and CDR2 SYGVKD. The ends lost 7 bases at V and 4 bases at J; junction bases unmatched: 8.

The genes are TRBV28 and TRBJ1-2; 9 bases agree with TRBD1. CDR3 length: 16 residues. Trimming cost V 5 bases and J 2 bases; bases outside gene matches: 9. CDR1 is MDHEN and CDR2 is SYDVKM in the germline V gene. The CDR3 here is CASSPYPGTGNYGYTF. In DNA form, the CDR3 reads TGTGCCAGCAGTCCATACCCCGGGACAGGGAACTATGGCTACACCTTC.

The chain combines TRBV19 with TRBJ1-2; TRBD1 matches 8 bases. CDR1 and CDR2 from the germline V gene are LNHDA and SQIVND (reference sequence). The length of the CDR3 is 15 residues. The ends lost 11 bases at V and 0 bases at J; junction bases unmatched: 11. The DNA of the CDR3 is TGTGCCGCTCGGACAGGGTCCCTAGCTAACTATGGCTACACCTTC. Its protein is CAARTGSLANYGYTF.

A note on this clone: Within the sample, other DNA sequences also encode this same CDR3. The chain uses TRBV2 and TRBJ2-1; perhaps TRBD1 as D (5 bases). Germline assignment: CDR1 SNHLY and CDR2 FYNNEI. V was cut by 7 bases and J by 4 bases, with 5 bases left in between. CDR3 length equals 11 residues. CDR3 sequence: CASTGYNEQFF. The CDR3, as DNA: TGTGCCAGCACAGGGTACAATGAGCAGTTCTTC. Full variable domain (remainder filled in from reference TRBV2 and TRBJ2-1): EPEVTQTPSHQVTQMGQEVILRCVPISNHLYFYWYRQILGQKVEFLVSFYNNEISEKSEIFDDQFSVERPDGSNFTLKIRSTKLEDSAMYFCASTGYNEQFFGPGTRLTVL.

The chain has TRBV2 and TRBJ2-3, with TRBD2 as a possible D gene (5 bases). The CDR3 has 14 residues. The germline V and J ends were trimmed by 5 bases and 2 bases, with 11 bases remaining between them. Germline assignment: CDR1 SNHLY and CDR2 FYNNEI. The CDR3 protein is CASSTRPNTDTQYF. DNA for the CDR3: TGTGCCAGCAGTACTAGGCCCAACACAGATACGCAGTATTTT.

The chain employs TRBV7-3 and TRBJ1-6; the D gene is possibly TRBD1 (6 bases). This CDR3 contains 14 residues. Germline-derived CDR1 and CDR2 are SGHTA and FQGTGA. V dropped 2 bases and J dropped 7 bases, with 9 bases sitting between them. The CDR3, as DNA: TGTGCCAGCAGCTTAGGAACAGGGAATTCACCCCTCCACTTT. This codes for CASSLGTGNSPLHF. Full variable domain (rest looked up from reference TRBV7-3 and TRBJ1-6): GAGVSQTPSNKVTEKGKYVELRCDPISGHTALYWYRQSLGQGPEFLIYFQGTGAADDSGLPNDRFFAVRPEGSVSTLKIQRTERGDSAVYLCASSLGTGNSPLHFGNGTRLTVT.

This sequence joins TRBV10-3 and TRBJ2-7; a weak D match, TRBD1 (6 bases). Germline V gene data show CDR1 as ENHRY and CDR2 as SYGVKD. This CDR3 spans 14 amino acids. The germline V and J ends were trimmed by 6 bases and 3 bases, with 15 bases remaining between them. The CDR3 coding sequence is TGTGCCATCAGGCGAACAGGGCTGGACTACGAGCAGTACTTC. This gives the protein CAIRRTGLDYEQYF.

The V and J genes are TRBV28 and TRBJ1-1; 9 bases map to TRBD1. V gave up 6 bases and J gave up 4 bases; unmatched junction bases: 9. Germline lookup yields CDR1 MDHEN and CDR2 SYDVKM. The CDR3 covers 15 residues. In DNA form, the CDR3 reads TGTGCCAGCAGGGAATTACAGGGGGCGAGCACTGAAGCTTTCTTT. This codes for CASRELQGASTEAFF.

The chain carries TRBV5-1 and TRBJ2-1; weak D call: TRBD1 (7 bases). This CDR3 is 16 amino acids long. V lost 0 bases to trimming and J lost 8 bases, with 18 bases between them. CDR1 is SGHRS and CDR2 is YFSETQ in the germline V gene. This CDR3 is CASSLGRGQGIDEQFF. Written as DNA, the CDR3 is TGCGCCAGCAGCTTGGGGAGGGGGCAGGGAATCGATGAGCAGTTCTTC.

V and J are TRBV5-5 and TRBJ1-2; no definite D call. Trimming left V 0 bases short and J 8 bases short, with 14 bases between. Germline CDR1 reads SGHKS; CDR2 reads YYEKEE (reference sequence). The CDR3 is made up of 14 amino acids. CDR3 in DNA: TGTGCCAGCAGCTTGGGACTGGCCTATCCCGGCTACACCTTC. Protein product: CASSLGLAYPGYTF.

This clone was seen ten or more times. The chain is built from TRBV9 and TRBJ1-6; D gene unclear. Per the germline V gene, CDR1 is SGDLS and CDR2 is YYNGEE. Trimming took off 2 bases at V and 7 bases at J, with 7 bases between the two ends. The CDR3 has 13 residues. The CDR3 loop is CASSVAGNSPLHF. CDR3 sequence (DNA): TGTGCCAGCAGCGTCGCCGGGAATTCACCCCTCCACTTT.

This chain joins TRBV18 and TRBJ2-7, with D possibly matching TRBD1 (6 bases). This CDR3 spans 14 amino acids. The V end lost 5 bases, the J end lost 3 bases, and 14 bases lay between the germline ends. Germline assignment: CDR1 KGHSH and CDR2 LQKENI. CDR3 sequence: CASSAGTLIYEQYF. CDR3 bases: TGTGCCAGCTCAGCCGGGACATTGATCTACGAGCAGTACTTC.